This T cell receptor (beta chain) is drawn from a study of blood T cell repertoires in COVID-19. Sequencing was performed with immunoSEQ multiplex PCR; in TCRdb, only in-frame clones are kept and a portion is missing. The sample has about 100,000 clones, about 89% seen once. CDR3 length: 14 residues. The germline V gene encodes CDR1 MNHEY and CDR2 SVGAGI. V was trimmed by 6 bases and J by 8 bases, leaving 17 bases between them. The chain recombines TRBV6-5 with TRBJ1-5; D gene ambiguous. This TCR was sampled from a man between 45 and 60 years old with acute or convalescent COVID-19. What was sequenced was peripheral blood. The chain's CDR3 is CASRPWRVGKPQHF. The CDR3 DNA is TGTGCCAGCAGACCTTGGCGGGTGGGGAAGCCCCAGCATTTT.